These 25 T cell receptor beta chains were all obtained from the same sample, sequenced in a study of T cell changes during pregnancy in multiple sclerosis. The repertoire was sequenced with immunoSEQ multiplex PCR; TCRdb's copy has only in-frame clones and lacks some. The sample lists around 40,000 clones; roughly 91% were seen once. The sequenced sample was CD8+ T cells from peripheral blood mononuclear cells, obtained in the second trimester of pregnancy. These receptors originate from a female donor with multiple sclerosis, enrolled in a pregnancy study.

The chain combines TRBV7-8 with TRBJ1-5, with TRBD1 as a possible D gene (6 bases). The CDR3 runs to 14 residues. The V end lost 10 bases, the J end lost 3 bases, and 16 bases lay between the germline ends. Germline V gene lookup returns CDR1 SGHVS and CDR2 FQNEAQ. The CDR3 loop is CATQRGGYNQPQHF. The CDR3 nucleotides are TGTGCCACCCAGAGGGGGGGTTACAATCAGCCCCAGCATTTT.

The rearrangement joins TRBV19 to TRBJ1-2, with D possibly being TRBD1 (5 bases). The CDR3 extends over 12 amino acids. Germline V gives CDR1 LNHDA, CDR2 SQIVND (reference sequence). V was cut by 5 bases and J by 4 bases, with 8 bases left in between. CDR3 DNA sequence: TGTGCCAGTAGTCCGGACACCTATGGCTACACCTTC. The encoded protein is CASSPDTYGYTF. The whole variable domain, remainder taken from reference TRBV19 and TRBJ1-2, is DGGITQSPKYLFRKEGQNVTLSCEQNLNHDAMYWYRQDPGQGLRLIYYSQIVNDFQKGDIAEGYSVSREKKESFPLTVTSAQKNPTAFYLCASSPDTYGYTFGSGTRLTVV.

Only one count was recorded for this clone. V and J are TRBV7-9 and TRBJ1-4, with D possibly being TRBD1 (5 bases). CDR3 length: 16 residues. V was trimmed by 1 base and J by 2 bases, leaving 11 bases between them. CDR1 is SEHNR, CDR2 FQNEAQ, per germline (reference sequence). The CDR3 sequence: CASSLVGQGTNEKLFF. In DNA, the CDR3 is TGTGCCAGCAGCTTAGTGGGGCAAGGGACTAATGAAAAACTGTTTTTT.

The chain joins TRBV5-1 to TRBJ1-1, with a weak D call TRBD1 (5 bases). Germline CDR1 reads SGHRS; CDR2 reads YFSETQ. Trimming shortened V by 5 bases and J by 1 base, and 12 bases separated the two germline ends. This CDR3 is built from 14 residues. The chain's CDR3 is CASSPDRQNTEAFF. The CDR3 region has the DNA TGCGCCAGCAGTCCCGACAGACAGAACACTGAAGCTTTCTTT.

CDR3 coding DNA: TGCGCCACCTATGAGGGGGGGAGCTCCTACAATGAGCAGTTCTTC. The encoded protein is CATYEGGSSYNEQFF. The gene calls are TRBV10-2 and TRBJ2-1; tentatively, D is TRBD2 (7 bases). This CDR3 has 15 residues. From germline, CDR1 is WSHSY and CDR2 SAAADI. V lost 10 bases, J lost 0 bases, and 16 bases lay in between.

The chain recombines TRBV27 with TRBJ1-1; perhaps TRBD1 as D (5 bases). Trimming removed 5 bases at V and 0 bases at J, with 16 bases between. Germline values: CDR1 MNHEY, CDR2 SMNVEV (reference sequence). CDR3 length: 16 amino acids. The CDR3 sequence: CASSPNDRIMNTEAFF. In DNA, the CDR3 is TGTGCCAGCAGTCCTAACGACAGAATAATGAACACTGAAGCTTTCTTT.

The CDR3 spells CASSLREGTAFEQFF. For the CDR3, the DNA is TGTGCCAGCAGCTTGCGAGAGGGCACAGCGTTTGAGCAGTTCTTC. The chain carries TRBV5-5 and TRBJ2-1; D is possibly TRBD2 (5 bases). Per germline, CDR1 SGHKS and CDR2 YYEKEE (reference sequence). V lost 1 base and J lost 9, with 17 bases in between. The length of the CDR3 is 15 residues.

The chain has TRBV6-1 and TRBJ2-3; tentative D call: TRBD2 (6 bases). This CDR3 comprises 14 residues. Germline CDR1 and CDR2: MNHNS and SASEGT. V was clipped by 6 bases and J by 1 base, with 11 bases between them. The CDR3 nucleotides are TGTGCCAGCAGGGGACTCGGAGGCACAGATACGCAGTATTTT. Its translation is CASRGLGGTDTQYF.

J is TRBJ2-1 and V is TRBV7-6; 8 bases match TRBD1. The germline gives CDR1 SGHVS, CDR2 FNYEAQ. There are 13 residues in the CDR3. Trimming at V came to 4 bases and at J to 9 bases, leaving 5 bases not matched to a gene. In DNA, the CDR3 is TGTGCCAGCAGCTGGACAGGGTTCGGTGAGCAGTTCTTC. It specifies CASSWTGFGEQFF.

The V call is TRBV4-3, the J call TRBJ2-7; D may be TRBD2 (5 bases). In germline, CDR1 is LGHNA, CDR2 YSLEER. V was trimmed by 4 bases and J by 5 bases, leaving 18 bases between them. The CDR3 contains 15 residues. The CDR3 sequence: CASSLRVRRIDEQYF. CDR3 bases: TGCGCCAGCAGCCTTCGGGTCAGGAGGATCGACGAGCAGTACTTC.

V usage is TRBV27 and J usage is TRBJ2-1, with TRBD1 matching 9 bases. The ends lost 2 bases at V and 9 bases at J; junction bases unmatched: 8. The CDR3 has 15 residues. The germline CDR1 and CDR2 sequences are MNHEY and SMNVEV (reference sequence). The CDR3, as DNA: TGTGCCAGCAGTTTAGTTCGGACAGGGGATAGTGAGCAGTTCTTC. Translating gives CASSLVRTGDSEQFF.

This chain connects TRBV29-1 to TRBJ1-2; no reliable D call. Germline lookup yields CDR1 SQVTM and CDR2 ANQGSEA. This CDR3 contains 17 residues. Trimming cost V 0 bases and J 2 bases, with 19 bases left between them. The CDR3 here is CSVEDLSGTAPNYGYTF. CDR3 DNA: TGCAGCGTTGAAGATCTGAGTGGCACAGCACCAAACTATGGCTACACCTTC.

The rearrangement joins TRBV27 to TRBJ2-7; 7 positions match TRBD1. This CDR3 is 17 amino acids long. Germline V CDR1 and CDR2: MNHEY, SMNVEV (reference sequence). J was trimmed by 7 bases and V by 1 base; bases with no gene match: 16. CDR3 in amino acids: CASSLYPSTGFPREQYF. The CDR3 region has the DNA TGTGCCAGCAGTTTATATCCCTCGACAGGGTTTCCTAGAGAGCAGTACTTC.

The chain has TRBV19 and TRBJ1-1, with TRBD1 as a possible D gene (6 bases). CDR3 length: 15 residues. Germline V lookup: CDR1 LNHDA, CDR2 SQIVND (reference sequence). The V end lost 5 bases, the J end lost 3 bases, and 16 bases lay between the germline ends. The CDR3 here is CASSGAWSGDTEAFF. The CDR3 DNA is TGTGCCAGTAGTGGGGCTTGGTCAGGGGACACTGAAGCTTTCTTT.

The gene calls are TRBV29-1 and TRBJ2-7, with 7 bases identical to TRBD1. The germline V gene encodes CDR1 SQVTM and CDR2 ANQGSEA. With 4 bases clipped from V and 2 bases from J, the junction kept 5 bases outside the gene matches. This CDR3 comprises 13 residues. This CDR3 is CSVVFQGAYEQYF. CDR3 bases: TGCAGCGTTGTGTTCCAGGGGGCCTACGAGCAGTACTTC.

This chain connects TRBV2 to TRBJ1-5, with a tentative D call TRBD1 (5 bases). The germline V gene encodes CDR1 SNHLY and CDR2 FYNNEI. The CDR3 has 16 residues. V lost 0 bases, J lost 7 bases, and 16 bases lay in between. The CDR3 sequence is CASSEAWGGSEQPQHF. The CDR3 DNA is TGTGCCAGCAGTGAAGCGTGGGGGGGTTCGGAGCAGCCCCAGCATTTT.

V is TRBV29-1 and J is TRBJ2-1; 8 bases are a match to TRBD1. The CDR3 is made up of 14 amino acids. With 2 bases clipped from V and 9 bases from J, the junction kept 9 bases outside the gene matches. In germline, CDR1 is SQVTM, CDR2 ANQGSEA. The CDR3: CSVERVTGGSEQFF. The CDR3 DNA reads as TGCAGCGTTGAAAGGGTAACAGGGGGGAGTGAGCAGTTCTTC.

This chain links TRBV7-8 with TRBJ2-3; the match to TRBD1 covers 8 bases. The CDR3 length is 20 residues. Germline V gene sequence: CDR1 SGHVS, CDR2 FQNEAQ. The junction had 21 bases not matched to a gene; V was cut back by 5 bases and J by 2 bases. Written as DNA, the CDR3 is TGTGCCAGCAGCCTACAGACAGGGGCAGGACCAGGGACTTTCACAGATACGCAGTATTTT. Protein sequence: CASSLQTGAGPGTFTDTQYF.

The gene calls are TRBV27 and TRBJ2-1; D possibly corresponds to TRBD2 (5 bases). The V gene's germline CDR1 is MNHEY and CDR2 SMNVEV (reference sequence). This CDR3 is 17 amino acids long. The V end was cut by 1 base, the J end by 7 bases, with 20 bases between. This CDR3 reads CASSLLFRGSRENEQFF. CDR3 nucleotide sequence: TGTGCCAGCAGTTTATTGTTCCGAGGGTCAAGGGAGAATGAGCAGTTCTTC.

The chain joins TRBV30 to TRBJ1-2; possible D gene TRBD1, 6 bases. The CDR3 runs 14 residues. V was pared by 0 bases and J by 7 bases, with 15 bases between. The germline CDR1 and CDR2 sequences are GTSNPN and SVGIG (reference sequence). CDR3 coding DNA: TGTGCCTGGAGTGTAGTAATGGGCAGGGGTGGCTACACCTTC. Translated, it gives CAWSVVMGRGGYTF.

This clone has only one observation. The chain carries TRBV11-2 and TRBJ2-3, with 10 bases matching TRBD2. The trim removed 6 bases at V and 0 bases at J, leaving 6 bases unmatched. Germline CDR1 is SGHAT and CDR2 is FQNNGV. The CDR3 is made up of 16 amino acids. CDR3: CASRRTSGTSTDTQYF. CDR3 nucleotide sequence: TGTGCCAGCAGAAGAACTAGCGGGACGAGCACAGATACGCAGTATTTT.

The chain uses TRBV19 and TRBJ2-7; 8 positions match TRBD1. J was trimmed by 3 bases and V by 3 bases; bases with no gene match: 4. CDR3 length equals 14 residues. Germline loops: CDR1 LNHDA, CDR2 SQIVND (reference sequence). The CDR3 loop is CASSIGDRLYEQYF. The DNA for the CDR3 is TGTGCCAGTAGTATCGGGGACAGGCTCTACGAGCAGTACTTC. Using reference TRBV19 and TRBJ2-7 for the parts outside the CDR3, the full variable domain is DGGITQSPKYLFRKEGQNVTLSCEQNLNHDAMYWYRQDPGQGLRLIYYSQIVNDFQKGDIAEGYSVSREKKESFPLTVTSAQKNPTAFYLCASSIGDRLYEQYFGPGTRLTVT.

V and J are TRBV6-1 and TRBJ2-7; 12 bases map to TRBD2. CDR1 and CDR2 from the germline V gene are MNHNS and SASEGT. The CDR3 covers 15 residues. J lost 7 bases, V lost 4 bases, and 8 bases had no gene match. Here the CDR3 DNA reads TGTGCCAGCAGTGCGACTAGCGGGGGCTTGGGGGAGCAGTACTTC. This translates into CASSATSGGLGEQYF.

The CDR3 sequence: CSVVGTEMNTEAFF. The CDR3 coding sequence is TGCAGCGTTGTTGGGACAGAGATGAACACTGAAGCTTTCTTT. The chain combines TRBV29-1 with TRBJ1-1; 7 bases line up with TRBD1. In germline, CDR1 is SQVTM, CDR2 ANQGSEA. J was trimmed by 0 bases and V by 4 bases; bases with no gene match: 5. The CDR3 covers 14 residues.

This clone was detected a few times. The J gene is TRBJ2-7, the V gene TRBV2; 9 positions agree with TRBD1. With V trimmed by 5 bases and J by 2 bases, 4 bases remained unmatched. This CDR3 is built from 14 residues. Germline-derived CDR1 and CDR2 are SNHLY and FYNNEI. The CDR3 nucleotides are TGTGCCAGCAGTCCCGGGACAGGGCCCTACGAGCAGTACTTC. Protein sequence: CASSPGTGPYEQYF.